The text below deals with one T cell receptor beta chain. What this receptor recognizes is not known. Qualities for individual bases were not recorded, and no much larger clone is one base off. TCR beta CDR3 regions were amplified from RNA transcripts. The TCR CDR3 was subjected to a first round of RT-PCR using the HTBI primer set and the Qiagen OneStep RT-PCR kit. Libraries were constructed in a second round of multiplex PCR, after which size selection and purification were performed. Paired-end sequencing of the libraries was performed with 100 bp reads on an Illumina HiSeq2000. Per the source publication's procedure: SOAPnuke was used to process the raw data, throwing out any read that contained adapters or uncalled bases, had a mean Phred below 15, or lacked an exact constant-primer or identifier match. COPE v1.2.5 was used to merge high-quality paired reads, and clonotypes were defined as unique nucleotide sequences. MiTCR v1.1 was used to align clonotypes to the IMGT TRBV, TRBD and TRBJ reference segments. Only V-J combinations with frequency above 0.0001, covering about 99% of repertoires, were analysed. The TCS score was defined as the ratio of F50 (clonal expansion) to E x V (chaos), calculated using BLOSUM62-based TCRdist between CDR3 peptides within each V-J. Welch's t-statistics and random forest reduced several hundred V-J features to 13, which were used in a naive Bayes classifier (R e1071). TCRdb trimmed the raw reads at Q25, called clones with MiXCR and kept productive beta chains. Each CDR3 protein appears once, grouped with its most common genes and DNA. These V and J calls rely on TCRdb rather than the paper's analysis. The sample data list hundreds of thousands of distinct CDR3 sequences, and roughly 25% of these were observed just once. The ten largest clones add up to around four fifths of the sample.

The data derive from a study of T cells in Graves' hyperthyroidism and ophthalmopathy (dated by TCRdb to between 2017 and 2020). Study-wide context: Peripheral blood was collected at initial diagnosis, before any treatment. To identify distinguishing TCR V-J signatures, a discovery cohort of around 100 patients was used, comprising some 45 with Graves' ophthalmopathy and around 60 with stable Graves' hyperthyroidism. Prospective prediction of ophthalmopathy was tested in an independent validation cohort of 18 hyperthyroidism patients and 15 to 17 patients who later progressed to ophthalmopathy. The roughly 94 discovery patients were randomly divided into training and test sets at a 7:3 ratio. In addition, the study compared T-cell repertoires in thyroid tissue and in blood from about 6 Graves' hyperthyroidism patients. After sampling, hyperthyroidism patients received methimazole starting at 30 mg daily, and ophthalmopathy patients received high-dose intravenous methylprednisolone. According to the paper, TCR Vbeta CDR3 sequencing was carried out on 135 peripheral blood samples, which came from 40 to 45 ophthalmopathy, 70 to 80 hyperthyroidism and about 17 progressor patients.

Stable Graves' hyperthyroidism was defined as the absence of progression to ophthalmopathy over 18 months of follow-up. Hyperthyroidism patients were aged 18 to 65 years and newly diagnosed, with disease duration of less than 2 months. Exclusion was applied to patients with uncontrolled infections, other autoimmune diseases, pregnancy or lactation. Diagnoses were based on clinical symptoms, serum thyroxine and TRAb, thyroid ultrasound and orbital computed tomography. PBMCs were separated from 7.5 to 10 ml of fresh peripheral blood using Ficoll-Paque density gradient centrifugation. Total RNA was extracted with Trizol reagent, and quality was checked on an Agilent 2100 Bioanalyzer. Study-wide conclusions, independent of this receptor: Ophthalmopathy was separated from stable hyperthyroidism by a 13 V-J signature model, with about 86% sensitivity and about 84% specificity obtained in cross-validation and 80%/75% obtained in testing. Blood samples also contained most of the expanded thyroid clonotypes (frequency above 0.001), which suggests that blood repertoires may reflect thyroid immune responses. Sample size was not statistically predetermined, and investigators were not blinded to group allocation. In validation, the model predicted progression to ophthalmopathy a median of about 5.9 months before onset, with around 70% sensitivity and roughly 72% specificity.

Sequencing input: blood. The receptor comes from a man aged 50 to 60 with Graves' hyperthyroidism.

In nucleotide form, the sequence is TGTGCCAGCAGCGACAGACTAGGAGGTAAAGATACGCAGTATTTT. Translated, this is CASSDRLGGKDTQYF. Here the chain combines TRBV13 and TRBJ2-3, and TRBD2 may be the D gene, going by 6 matching bases. Including cysteine and phenylalanine, the CDR3 has 15 amino acids. This entry keeps only the CDR3 DNA: 45 bases, framed from base 1. CDR1 is given as PRHDT and CDR2 as FYEKMQ, both from the germline V gene (reference sequence). The V end loses 5 bases and the J end loses 5 bases, and a stretch of 17 bases separates them.